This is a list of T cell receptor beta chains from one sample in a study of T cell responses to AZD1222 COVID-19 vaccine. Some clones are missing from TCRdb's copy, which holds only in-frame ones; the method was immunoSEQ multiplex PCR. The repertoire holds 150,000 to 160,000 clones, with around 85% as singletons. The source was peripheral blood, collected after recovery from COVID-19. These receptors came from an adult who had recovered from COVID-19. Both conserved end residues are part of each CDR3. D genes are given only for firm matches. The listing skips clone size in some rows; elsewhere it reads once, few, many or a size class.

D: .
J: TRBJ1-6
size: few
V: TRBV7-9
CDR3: CASSPTIGSPLHF
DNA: TGTGCCAGCAGCCCGACTATCGGTTCACCCCTCCACTTT

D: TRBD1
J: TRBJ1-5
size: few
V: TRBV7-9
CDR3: CASSLGTGGNQPQHF
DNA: TGTGCCAGCAGCTTGGGGACAGGGGGCAATCAGCCCCAGCATTTT

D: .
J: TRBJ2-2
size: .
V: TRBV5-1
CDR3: CASSRTGQSNTGELFF
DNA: TGCGCCAGCAGCAGGACGGGACAATCGAACACCGGGGAGCTGTTTTTT

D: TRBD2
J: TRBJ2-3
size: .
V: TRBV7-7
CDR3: CASSLQRGGWDTQYF
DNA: TGTGCCAGCAGCTTACAGCGGGGGGGCTGGGATACGCAGTATTTT

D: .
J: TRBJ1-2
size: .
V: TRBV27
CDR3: CASSLSRANYGYTF
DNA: TGTGCCAGCAGTTTATCACGGGCAAACTATGGCTACACCTTC

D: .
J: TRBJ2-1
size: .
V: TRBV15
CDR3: CATSLPEGAQQFF
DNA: TGTGCCACCAGCCTACCGGAGGGCGCCCAGCAGTTCTTC

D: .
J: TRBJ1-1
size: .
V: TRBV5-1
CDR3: CASSLQMNTEAFF
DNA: TGCGCCAGCAGCTTGCAAATGAACACTGAAGCTTTCTTT

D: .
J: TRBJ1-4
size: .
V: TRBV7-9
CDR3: CASSFRTTNEKLFF
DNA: TGTGCCAGCAGCTTTCGGACAACTAATGAAAAACTGTTTTTT

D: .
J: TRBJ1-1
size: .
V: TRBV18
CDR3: CASSPPGRGENTEAFF
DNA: TGTGCCAGCTCACCACCAGGTAGGGGGGAGAACACTGAAGCTTTCTTT

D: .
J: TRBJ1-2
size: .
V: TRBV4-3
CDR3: CASSQQIRQGESGYTF
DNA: TGCGCCAGCAGCCAACAAATACGGCAGGGAGAATCTGGCTACACCTTC

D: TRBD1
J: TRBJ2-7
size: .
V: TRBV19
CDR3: CASSRTGAYEQYF
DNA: TGTGCCAGTAGTAGGACAGGGGCCTACGAGCAGTACTTC

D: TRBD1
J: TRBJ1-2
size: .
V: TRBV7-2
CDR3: CASSSGQANYGYTF
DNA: TGTGCCAGCAGCTCTGGACAGGCTAACTATGGCTACACCTTC

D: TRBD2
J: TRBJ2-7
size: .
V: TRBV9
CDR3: CASSVEAGADSEQYF
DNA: TGTGCCAGCAGCGTAGAAGCGGGAGCCGACAGCGAGCAGTACTTC

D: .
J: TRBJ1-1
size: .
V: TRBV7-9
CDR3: CASSHAISGLGEAFF
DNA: TGTGCCAGCAGCCACGCGATTTCGGGACTGGGTGAAGCTTTCTTT